This is a list of T cell receptor beta chains from one sample in a study of CD8 T cells in ankylosing spondylitis. One entry per CDR3 protein, called by TCRdb with MiXCR from the 5' RACE reads. The sample holds roughly 130,000 distinct CDR3 sequences; 6.5% to 9% are singletons and the top ten take 12%. The sequenced sample was blood, either unsorted or a sorted T cell fraction (not recorded which). The source of these receptors is a male donor with ankylosing spondylitis or in good health (not recorded which). The CDR3 runs from the conserved cysteine through the conserved F or W. The order of the fields is J gene, clone size, V gene, CDR3 protein. Clone size is shown for a subset of rows, as once, few, many or a class of expanded clone.

j_gene: TRBJ1-4
abundance: many
v_gene: TRBV2
CDR3aa: CASRSGDRPLFF

j_gene: TRBJ2-7
abundance: many
v_gene: TRBV5-1
CDR3aa: CASTEPSSYEQYF

j_gene: TRBJ2-7
abundance: many
v_gene: TRBV15
CDR3aa: CATSKSGGPNNEQYF

j_gene: TRBJ1-3
abundance: many
v_gene: TRBV5-1
CDR3aa: CASSLDLRSGNTIYF

j_gene: TRBJ1-1
abundance: many
v_gene: TRBV12-3/TRBV12-4
CDR3aa: CASSTVEAFF

j_gene: TRBJ2-1
abundance: many
v_gene: TRBV20-1
CDR3aa: CSAKATSVGYNEQFF

j_gene: TRBJ1-3
abundance: many
v_gene: TRBV6-1
CDR3aa: CASSRTGGNTIYF

j_gene: TRBJ2-3
abundance: many
v_gene: TRBV27
CDR3aa: CASSLGTGRITDTQYF

j_gene: TRBJ2-3
abundance: many
v_gene: TRBV20-1
CDR3aa: CSAGSGTSRDTQYF

j_gene: TRBJ2-7
abundance: many
v_gene: TRBV7-9
CDR3aa: CASSLTASYEQYF

j_gene: TRBJ2-7
abundance: many
v_gene: TRBV9
CDR3aa: CASSLTGGVSYEQYF

j_gene: TRBJ1-5
abundance: many
v_gene: TRBV9
CDR3aa: CASSEGTGGGQPQHF

j_gene: TRBJ2-7
abundance: many
v_gene: TRBV12-3/TRBV12-4
CDR3aa: CASSSYGSTQSYEQYF

j_gene: TRBJ2-1
abundance: NA
v_gene: TRBV3-1
CDR3aa: CASCQGVGGRHYNEQFF

j_gene: TRBJ2-5
abundance: many
v_gene: TRBV10-3
CDR3aa: CAISELGQKVETQYF

j_gene: TRBJ1-2
abundance: many
v_gene: TRBV29-1
CDR3aa: CSVLGVRGYGYTF

j_gene: TRBJ2-1
abundance: many
v_gene: TRBV28
CDR3aa: CASSPPSGNYNEQFF

j_gene: TRBJ1-5
abundance: many
v_gene: TRBV5-1
CDR3aa: CASSSEAGSNQPQHF

j_gene: TRBJ1-2
abundance: many
v_gene: TRBV20-1
CDR3aa: CSAQAGGDYGYTF

j_gene: TRBJ2-5
abundance: many
v_gene: TRBV7-7
CDR3aa: CASSLVSGIQETQYF

j_gene: TRBJ2-7
abundance: many
v_gene: TRBV7-9
CDR3aa: CASSLEGTPAYEQYF

j_gene: TRBJ2-1
abundance: many
v_gene: TRBV4-1
CDR3aa: CASSQVGGGSSYNEQFF

j_gene: TRBJ2-1
abundance: many
v_gene: TRBV12-3/TRBV12-4
CDR3aa: CASSLGQGPNNEQFF

j_gene: TRBJ1-4
abundance: many
v_gene: TRBV6-1
CDR3aa: CASSEPGETHEKLFF

j_gene: TRBJ2-3
abundance: many
v_gene: TRBV12-3/TRBV12-4
CDR3aa: CASSFRRTRTDTQYF

j_gene: TRBJ2-1
abundance: many
v_gene: TRBV7-7
CDR3aa: CASSGEGHEQFF

j_gene: TRBJ2-1
abundance: many
v_gene: TRBV20-1
CDR3aa: CSARTSGRVNEQFF

j_gene: TRBJ2-2
abundance: many
v_gene: TRBV5-1
CDR3aa: CASSLDRANTGELFF

j_gene: TRBJ1-6
abundance: many
v_gene: TRBV12-3/TRBV12-4
CDR3aa: CASSTDFRYNSPLHF

j_gene: TRBJ1-1
abundance: many
v_gene: TRBV28
CDR3aa: CASSLVGQMNTEAFF

j_gene: TRBJ1-5
abundance: many
v_gene: TRBV7-2
CDR3aa: CASSSGFVGQPQHF

j_gene: TRBJ2-7
abundance: many
v_gene: TRBV29-1
CDR3aa: CSVGQGLDSSYEQYF

j_gene: TRBJ2-7
abundance: many
v_gene: TRBV20-1
CDR3aa: CSARAGQGYNEQYF

j_gene: TRBJ1-1
abundance: many
v_gene: TRBV7-3
CDR3aa: CASSPGRGVNTEAFF

j_gene: TRBJ2-3
abundance: many
v_gene: TRBV7-8
CDR3aa: CASSLVGGSQYF

j_gene: TRBJ2-1
abundance: many
v_gene: TRBV20-1
CDR3aa: CSATGVAGDNEQFF

j_gene: TRBJ2-3
abundance: few
v_gene: TRBV7-6
CDR3aa: CASSLAKGTDTQYF

j_gene: TRBJ2-7
abundance: many
v_gene: TRBV20-1
CDR3aa: CSASSDRAEQYF

j_gene: TRBJ1-1
abundance: many
v_gene: TRBV5-1
CDR3aa: CASSLPGSTEAFF

j_gene: TRBJ2-5
abundance: many
v_gene: TRBV5-1
CDR3aa: CASSLQGTQETQYF

j_gene: TRBJ1-1
abundance: many
v_gene: TRBV29-1
CDR3aa: CSVERGQNTEAFF

j_gene: TRBJ1-1
abundance: many
v_gene: TRBV20-1
CDR3aa: CSAPLFEGRGTEAFF

j_gene: TRBJ2-2
abundance: many
v_gene: TRBV12-3/TRBV12-4
CDR3aa: CASSQPGGLAGGLNTGELFF

j_gene: TRBJ2-3
abundance: many
v_gene: TRBV28
CDR3aa: CATSIPDTQYF

j_gene: TRBJ1-1
abundance: many
v_gene: TRBV5-1
CDR3aa: CASSYRGGNTEAFF

j_gene: TRBJ2-3
abundance: many
v_gene: TRBV30
CDR3aa: CAWAPGYTQYF

j_gene: TRBJ2-1
abundance: many
v_gene: TRBV5-6
CDR3aa: CASSYGVDNEQFF

j_gene: TRBJ2-3
abundance: few
v_gene: TRBV5-6
CDR3aa: CASSGGLGQGLTDTQYF

j_gene: TRBJ2-5
abundance: NA
v_gene: TRBV4-2
CDR3aa: CASRAGTQETQYF

j_gene: TRBJ1-1
abundance: NA
v_gene: TRBV12-3/TRBV12-4
CDR3aa: CASRDSPGNTEAFF

j_gene: TRBJ2-2
abundance: NA
v_gene: TRBV12-3/TRBV12-4
CDR3aa: CASSPSFGELFF

j_gene: TRBJ2-7
abundance: many
v_gene: TRBV12-3/TRBV12-4
CDR3aa: CASRGGQFSYEQYF

j_gene: TRBJ2-5
abundance: many
v_gene: TRBV27
CDR3aa: CATKGGLAPVETQYF

j_gene: TRBJ1-5
abundance: many
v_gene: TRBV7-2
CDR3aa: CASSRTQGNQPQHF

j_gene: TRBJ2-7
abundance: many
v_gene: TRBV12-3/TRBV12-4
CDR3aa: CASSLPLREQYF

j_gene: TRBJ1-5
abundance: many
v_gene: TRBV5-1
CDR3aa: CASSFPFKQRRNQPQHF

j_gene: TRBJ2-3
abundance: many
v_gene: TRBV11-2
CDR3aa: CASRVGTSGRGGTDTQYF

j_gene: TRBJ2-3
abundance: many
v_gene: TRBV20-1
CDR3aa: CRPLSGTSGITDTQYF

j_gene: TRBJ1-1
abundance: many
v_gene: TRBV5-1
CDR3aa: CASSLGAEMNTEAFF

j_gene: TRBJ1-3
abundance: many
v_gene: TRBV5-1
CDR3aa: CASSLTGGNTIYF